The TCR beta chain described here comes from a study of beta chain features in type 1 diabetes. General study points: Moderate yet significant TCRB CDR3 shortening was seen in Type 1 diabetes patients in all four CD4+ subsets.

Per the germline V gene, CDR1 is SGHTA and CDR2 is FQGNSA. Trimming stripped 7 bases from V and 2 bases from J, with 15 bases between. This CDR3 comprises 15 residues. Comment on this clone: Its antigen is as yet unknown.

Since all of the isolated RNA was reverse transcribed, expressed TCRB transcripts were what got sequenced. The repertoire was sequenced with immunoSEQ multiplex PCR; TCRdb's copy has only in-frame clones and lacks some. The sample has about 190,000 clones, less than 10% seen once. J is TRBJ1-5 and V is TRBV7-2; maybe TRBD1 (5 bases). Sequencing was carried out using central memory CD4+ T cells from blood. This sequence was found in a man between 18 and 35 years old with type 1 diabetes. Here the CDR3 reads CASTLWGGGNQPQHF. CDR3 DNA: TGTGCCAGCACCCTATGGGGGGGTGGCAATCAGCCCCAGCATTTT.